These 6 T cell receptor beta chains were sequenced from one sample in a study of cytomegalovirus exposure and HLA in healthy donors. Assay used: immunoSEQ multiplex PCR; TCRdb lists only in-frame clones, some missing. Among 130,000 or so clones listed, roughly 89% were seen once. What was sequenced was PBMCs. The receptor set was obtained from a young man in good health and CMV-seronegative.

The chain uses TRBV5-1 and TRBJ1-1; D is ambiguous. Trimming removed 2 bases from V and 1 base from J, with 3 bases in between. Germline V CDR1 and CDR2: SGHRS, YFSETQ. The CDR3 loop spans 12 amino acids. CDR3 in DNA: TGCGCCAGCAGCTTCGGGAACACTGAAGCTTTCTTT. Protein product: CASSFGNTEAFF.

This sequence joins TRBV12-5 and TRBJ2-1, with TRBD2 matching 10 bases. The CDR3 is made up of 15 amino acids. With 7 bases clipped from V and 2 bases from J, the junction kept 5 bases outside the gene matches. Germline V CDR1 and CDR2: LGHNT, FRNRAP. The CDR3 spells CASVAAGGPYNEQFF. The CDR3, as DNA: TGTGCTAGTGTCGCAGCGGGGGGGCCCTACAATGAGCAGTTCTTC.

The chain combines TRBV28 with TRBJ1-4; D is uncertain. The germline CDR1 and CDR2 sequences are MDHEN and SYDVKM. Between the trimmed V and J ends, which lost 3 bases and 8 bases, there was a span of 4 bases. The CDR3 has 11 amino acids. The CDR3 region is CASSFLEKLFF. The CDR3 nucleotides read TGTGCCAGCAGTTTCCTAGAAAAACTGTTTTTT.

This chain connects TRBV14 to TRBJ1-6, with D possibly TRBD1 on 6 matching bases. The CDR3 length is 17 residues. Germline values: CDR1 SGHDN, CDR2 FVKESK. Between the trimmed V and J ends, which lost 4 bases and 2 bases, there was a span of 15 bases. CDR3 residues: CASSPGPQGTYNSPLHF. CDR3 DNA sequence: TGTGCCAGCAGCCCAGGACCGCAGGGGACCTATAATTCACCCCTCCACTTT.

The chain carries TRBV7-3 and TRBJ2-1; TRBD1 agrees at 8 bases. The V segment lost 3 bases and the J segment 3 bases; nucleotides outside the gene matches: 13. Per the germline V gene, CDR1 is SGHTA and CDR2 is FQGTGA. This CDR3 spans 18 amino acids. The CDR3, as DNA: TGTGCCAGCAGCTTGGCTGACACAGGGGGAAGTGGCTACAATGAGCAGTTCTTC. Translated, it gives CASSLADTGGSGYNEQFF.

The V and J genes are TRBV6-4 and TRBJ2-2; D remains ambiguous. CDR1 MRHNA and CDR2 SNTAGT come from the germline V gene. V was trimmed by 2 bases and J by 5 bases, leaving 6 bases between them. The CDR3 loop spans 13 amino acids. The DNA for the CDR3 is TGTGCCAGCAGTGACGCTAATACCGGGGAGCTGTTTTTT. Its protein is CASSDANTGELFF.